The rows below give T cell receptor beta chains drawn from one sample of a study of T-cell memory formation after mild COVID-19. TCRdb reprocessed the 5' RACE reads via MiXCR and lists one record per CDR3 protein. The table shows more than 150,000 distinct CDR3 sequences, with approximately 17% occurring only once. The material sequenced was PBMCs or a T cell subset sorted from them (not recorded which). The receptors originated from a man aged 18 to 35 who had mild COVID-19 (a few samples of this study predate the infection). Cell type and time point are not known. CDR3s include the opening cysteine and the closing phenylalanine or tryptophan. The D gene is left open where the match is weak.

CDR3aa | d_gene | v_gene
CSVESAGGGAYNEQFF | TRBD2 | TRBV29-1
CSARPPSSRGSPLHF | - | TRBV20-1
CAWGQGGSGANVLTF | TRBD1 | TRBV30
CASSLGEGPRETQYF | TRBD2 | TRBV7-9
CASQDPGTDTQYF | - | TRBV6-5
CASSLGGTGEYGYTF | TRBD1 | TRBV5-1
CASIPLGSSSYNSPLHF | - | TRBV25-1
CASSSGGAADTQYF | - | TRBV5-4
CASSFAQNSDEQFF | - | TRBV7-6
CASSGGTGGANEKLFF | TRBD1 | TRBV5-6
CASNQGLETQYF | - | TRBV11-2
CSVVSGYYNEQFF | - | TRBV29-1
CASSSRFGQGKQETQYF | TRBD1 | TRBV27
CASSQDFSYSNQPQHF | - | TRBV4-3
CASSPREGGTQYF | - | TRBV7-3
CASSLSVGSETQYF | - | TRBV7-2
CASGITGGSEKLFF | TRBD1 | TRBV5-8
CSARGFPNTEAFF | - | TRBV20-1
CATSRMIEGTEAFF | - | TRBV15
CSAGGHSPEGYTF | - | TRBV20-1
CSACRPATDTQYF | - | TRBV20-1
CASSRDRGRQPQHF | TRBD1 | TRBV4-1
CASSSMQGSNQPQHF | - | TRBV12-3/TRBV12-4
CASSFGDLIHYGYTF | - | TRBV12-3/TRBV12-4